Shown below are 22 T cell receptor beta chains from a single sample sequenced in a study of blood T cells in healthy people across ages. Combining a sample-barcoded 5' primer with a J-beta primer mix, a second PCR ran for about 7 to 11 cycles. TCRdb ran MiXCR on the 5' RACE reads and lists one entry per CDR3 protein. Of 550,000 to 800,000 distinct CDR3 sequences listed, 20% to 25% are singletons. Sequencing was performed on blood. The receptors shown here come from a man between 70 and 80 years old in good health.

The chain combines TRBV28 with TRBJ2-1; 12 nucleotides line up with TRBD2. The germline V gene has CDR1 MDHEN and CDR2 SYDVKM. V dropped 5 bases and J dropped 9; count of bases not matched to a gene: 5. This CDR3 region has 14 residues. CDR3 sequence: CASSASGRAGEQFF. As DNA, the CDR3 is TGTGCCAGCAGTGCTAGCGGGAGGGCCGGTGAGCAGTTCTTC.

The V gene is TRBV7-2, the J gene TRBJ1-2; unclear D gene. V lost 0 bases and J 4 bases, leaving 9 bases between the germline ends. The CDR3 runs to 14 residues. Germline assignment: CDR1 SGHTA and CDR2 FQGNSA. CDR3 region: CASSLAGSFYGYTF. Written as DNA, the CDR3 is TGTGCCAGCAGCTTAGCCGGGTCATTCTATGGCTACACCTTC.

This clonotype was recorded a few times. J is TRBJ2-3 and V is TRBV15; 12 bases fit TRBD2. Germline lookup yields CDR1 LNHNV and CDR2 YYDKDF (reference sequence). The V segment lost 1 base and the J segment 2 bases; nucleotides outside the gene matches: 10. The CDR3 contains 19 residues. CDR3: CATSRALIRTSGNTDTQYF. In DNA, the CDR3 is TGTGCCACCAGCAGAGCCCTTATAAGGACTAGCGGGAACACAGATACGCAGTATTTT.

The chain employs TRBV5-1 and TRBJ1-1; D is perhaps TRBD1 (6 bases). Germline V gives CDR1 SGHRS, CDR2 YFSETQ. This CDR3 is 14 amino acids long. Trimming took 4 bases from V and 3 from J, leaving 13 bases between them. Written as DNA, the CDR3 is TGCGCCAGCAGCCCAGGGGATTCCCACACTGAAGCTTTCTTT. Residues: CASSPGDSHTEAFF.

At least ten counts were recorded for this clonotype. The chain recombines TRBV9 with TRBJ1-1; no firm D call. Germline values: CDR1 SGDLS, CDR2 YYNGEE. There are 14 residues in the CDR3. The ends were cut back, 3 bases at V and 2 bases at J, with 11 bases in the middle. The CDR3 is CASSGGLPNTEAFF. As DNA, the CDR3 is TGTGCCAGCAGCGGGGGATTGCCTAACACTGAAGCTTTCTTT.

This clonotype was found a few times. This chain joins TRBV7-6 and TRBJ2-5; D is unresolved. The germline CDR1 and CDR2 sequences are SGHVS and FNYEAQ. V lost 6 bases and J 5 bases, leaving 19 bases between the germline ends. CDR3 length: 15 residues. The CDR3 protein is CASRLPVTTGETQYF. CDR3 sequence (DNA): TGTGCCAGCAGGCTCCCCGTCACTACCGGGGAGACCCAGTACTTC.

The chain is built from TRBV10-3 and TRBJ2-4; 12 bases map to TRBD1. CDR3 size: 17 residues. J was trimmed by 0 bases and V by 2 bases; bases with no gene match: 2. CDR1 ENHRY and CDR2 SYGVKD come from the germline V gene. The CDR3 region is CAISEGTGGEAKNIQYF. The CDR3 nucleotides read TGTGCCATCAGTGAGGGGACAGGGGGCGAAGCCAAAAACATTCAGTACTTC.

This clonotype was found a few times. V and J are TRBV7-3 and TRBJ2-2, with D tentatively TRBD1 (5 bases). Trimming stripped 5 bases from V and 7 bases from J, with 14 bases between. This CDR3 comprises 14 residues. Germline V gene data show CDR1 as SGHTA and CDR2 as FQGTGA. The CDR3 is CASSKKGVVGELFF. CDR3 coding DNA: TGTGCCAGCAGCAAAAAAGGGGTTGTCGGGGAGCTGTTTTTT.

The CDR3 here is CASSPMGAGNIQYF. The CDR3 DNA follows: TGTGCCAGCTCACCAATGGGGGCAGGAAACATTCAGTACTTC. The V and J genes are TRBV18 and TRBJ2-4, with D possibly being TRBD1 (6 bases). CDR3 length: 14 amino acids. V shed 2 bases and J shed 6 bases, with 11 bases lying between them. Germline CDR1 KGHSH, CDR2 LQKENI.

This clonotype showed up many times. This sequence joins TRBV20-1 and TRBJ1-1; D is ambiguous. CDR1 and CDR2 (germline): DFQATT, SNEGSKA (reference sequence). V lost 0 bases, J lost 0 bases, and 14 bases lay in between. This CDR3 has 16 residues. The CDR3 DNA reads as TGCAGTGCTAGAGATATCCAAAGGGTACTGAACACTGAAGCTTTCTTT. It encodes CSARDIQRVLNTEAFF.

There are many counts of this clonotype. The chain recombines TRBV29-1 with TRBJ2-3; TRBD2 aligns across 8 bases. There are 16 residues in the CDR3. The trim removed 3 bases at V and 4 bases at J, leaving 12 bases unmatched. In germline, CDR1 is SQVTM, CDR2 ANQGSEA. The CDR3 region has the DNA TGCAGCGTTGAGGAGGTAGCGGGATATAGTGCAGATACGCAGTATTTT. Protein: CSVEEVAGYSADTQYF.

This clonotype was detected a few times. This chain joins TRBV28 and TRBJ1-2, with a possible D match to TRBD1 (5 bases). Germline CDR1 is MDHEN and CDR2 is SYDVKM. The CDR3 consists of 14 residues. Trimming removed 3 bases from V and 4 bases from J, with 12 bases in between. The CDR3 reads CASSFTQALYGYTF. CDR3 in DNA: TGTGCCAGCAGTTTTACACAGGCCCTCTATGGCTACACCTTC.

V and J are TRBV5-1 and TRBJ2-3; D is unclear. CDR1 and CDR2 from the germline V gene are SGHRS and YFSETQ. The germline V and J ends were trimmed by 0 bases and 4 bases, with 9 bases remaining between them. The CDR3 length is 14 residues. The CDR3 DNA reads as TGCGCCAGCAGCTTGGATATAGTTCCAGATACGCAGTATTTT. The encoded protein is CASSLDIVPDTQYF.

The chain uses TRBV9 and TRBJ1-1; D perhaps matches TRBD1 (5 bases). CDR3 length equals 17 residues. Trimming removed 0 bases at V and 0 bases at J, with 15 bases between. CDR1 and CDR2 (germline): SGDLS, YYNGEE. CDR3 amino acids: CASSVGGSPGVNTEAFF. The CDR3 coding sequence is TGTGCCAGCAGCGTAGGGGGCAGCCCGGGGGTGAACACTGAAGCTTTCTTT. Variable domain in full (rest from reference TRBV9 and TRBJ1-1): DSGVTQTPKHLITATGQRVTLRCSPRSGDLSVYWYQQSLDQGLQFLIQYYNGEERAKGNILERFSAQQFPDLHSELNLSSLELGDSALYFCASSVGGSPGVNTEAFFGQGTRLTVV.

The chain combines TRBV6-6 with TRBJ1-4, with D uncertain. Trimming removed 1 base from V and 3 bases from J, with 12 bases in between. The CDR3 is 16 amino acids. Germline V lookup: CDR1 MNHNY, CDR2 SVGAGI (reference sequence). The CDR3 spells CASSYWAGWANEKLFF. Here the CDR3 DNA reads TGTGCCAGCAGTTACTGGGCGGGGTGGGCTAATGAAAAACTGTTTTTT.

This clonotype was observed a few times. The V call is TRBV6-1, the J call TRBJ2-4; 9 bases line up with TRBD1. Trimming removed 10 bases from V and 1 base from J; junction bases left unmatched: 8. The CDR3 has 15 residues. Germline loops: CDR1 MNHNS, CDR2 SASEGT. As DNA, the CDR3 is TGTGCCACTATACAGGGGGCTGTGGCCAAAAACATTCAGTACTTC. Protein: CATIQGAVAKNIQYF.

There are a few counts of this clonotype. V gene TRBV5-5 combines with J gene TRBJ1-1; TRBD1 matches at 9 bases. This CDR3 spans 14 amino acids. Germline V CDR1 and CDR2: SGHKS, YYEKEE (reference sequence). Trimming removed 4 bases from V and 4 bases from J; junction bases left unmatched: 5. The CDR3 protein is CASSVGQGTTEAFF. The CDR3 DNA is TGTGCCAGCAGCGTGGGACAGGGTACCACTGAAGCTTTCTTT.

This clonotype was observed a few times. The DNA for the CDR3 is TGTGCCAGCAAGGAGAGGCTAACAACAAATGAGCAGTTCTTC. This translates into CASKERLTTNEQFF. This chain links TRBV6-5 with TRBJ2-1; D uncertain. The length of the CDR3 is 14 residues. V gave up 7 bases and J gave up 7 bases, with 17 bases separating them. Per the germline V gene, CDR1 is MNHEY and CDR2 is SVGAGI.

This chain uses TRBV20-1 with TRBJ2-1; a possible D gene is TRBD1 (6 bases). There are 15 residues in the CDR3. Between the trimmed V and J ends, which lost 2 bases and 4 bases, there was a span of 15 bases. The germline gives CDR1 DFQATT, CDR2 SNEGSKA (reference sequence). In DNA, the CDR3 is TGCAGTGCTAGATGGTTGCAGGGGAATTACAATGAGCAGTTCTTC. Encoded protein: CSARWLQGNYNEQFF.

V is TRBV7-4 and J is TRBJ2-5; D is perhaps TRBD2 (6 bases). With 2 bases removed from V and 11 bases from J, the gap between germline ends came to 21 bases. The CDR3 length is 15 residues. CDR1 SGHVT and CDR2 SQSDAQ come from the germline V gene. The CDR3 spells CASSLQGLCCREQYF. CDR3 nucleotides: TGTGCCAGCAGCTTACAGGGACTGTGCTGTCGGGAGCAGTACTTC.

Only a few counts were recorded for this clonotype. One end of the junction does not line up with germline, which may come from a read error. J is TRBJ2-3 and V is TRBV10-3, with unresolved D. The CDR3 contains 16 residues. Germline assignment: CDR1 ENHRY and CDR2 SYGVKD. The CDR3 bases are TGTGCCATCAGCGAGTCGGGTGAGATCGGCACAGATACGCAGTATTTT. This codes for CAISESGEIGTDTQYF.

In the case of this clonotype: The junction departs from the called germline gene at one end, perhaps through a read error. The chain combines TRBV5-1 with TRBJ1-2; a weak D match, TRBD1 (5 bases). Germline V gives CDR1 SGHRS, CDR2 YFSETQ. The CDR3 has 14 amino acids. The CDR3 DNA sequence: TGCGCCAGCAGCTCCTCGACCCAGGGAGATGGCTGCACCTTC. It specifies CASSSSTQGDGCTF. Full variable domain (missing parts from reference TRBV5-1 and TRBJ1-2): KAGVTQTPRYLIKTRGQQVTLSCSPISGHRSVSWYQQTPGQGLQFLFEYFSETQRNKGNFPGRFSGRQFSNSRSEMNVSTLELGDSALYLCASSSSTQGDGCTFGSGTRLTVV.